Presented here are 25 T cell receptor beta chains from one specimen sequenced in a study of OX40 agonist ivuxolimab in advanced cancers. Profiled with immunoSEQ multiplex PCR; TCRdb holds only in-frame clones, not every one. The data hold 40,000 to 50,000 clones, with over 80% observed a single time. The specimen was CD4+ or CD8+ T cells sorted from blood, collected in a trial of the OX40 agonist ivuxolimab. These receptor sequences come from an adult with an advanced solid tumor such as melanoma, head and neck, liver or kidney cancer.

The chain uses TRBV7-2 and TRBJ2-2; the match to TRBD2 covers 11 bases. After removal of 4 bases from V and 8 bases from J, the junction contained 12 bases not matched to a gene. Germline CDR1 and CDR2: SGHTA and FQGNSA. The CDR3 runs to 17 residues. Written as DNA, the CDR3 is TGTGCCAGCAGCTACATAGCGGGAGGGCCATTGGTGGGGGAGCTGTTTTTT. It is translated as CASSYIAGGPLVGELFF.

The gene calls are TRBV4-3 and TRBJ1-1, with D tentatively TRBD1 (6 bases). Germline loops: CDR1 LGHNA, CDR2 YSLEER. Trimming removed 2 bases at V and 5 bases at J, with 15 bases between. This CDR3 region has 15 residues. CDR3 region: CASSQTSQGGTEAFF. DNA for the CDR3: TGCGCCAGCAGCCAAACCTCACAGGGCGGGACTGAAGCTTTCTTT.

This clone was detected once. CDR3 DNA: TGTGCCAGCAGTGAAGGGGCAGGGGATGGCTACACCTTC. Translating it yields CASSEGAGDGYTF. The gene calls are TRBV2 and TRBJ1-2; tentatively, D is TRBD1 (6 bases). Trimming stripped 1 base from V and 6 bases from J, with 9 bases between. The germline V gene has CDR1 SNHLY and CDR2 FYNNEI. This CDR3 spans 13 amino acids.

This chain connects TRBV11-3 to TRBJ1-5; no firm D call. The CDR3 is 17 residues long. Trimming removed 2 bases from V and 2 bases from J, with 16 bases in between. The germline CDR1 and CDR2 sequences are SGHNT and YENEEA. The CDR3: CASSLSYRSRGNQPQHF. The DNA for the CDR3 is TGTGCCAGCAGCTTAAGTTATCGGAGCCGGGGCAATCAGCCCCAGCATTTT.

CDR3 protein: CASSQVGAGGGYEQFF. DNA for the CDR3: TGCGCCAGCAGCCAAGTGGGGGCAGGGGGCGGGTATGAGCAGTTCTTC. This sequence joins TRBV4-3 and TRBJ2-1; 8 bases align to TRBD1. Germline values: CDR1 LGHNA, CDR2 YSLEER. This CDR3 is 16 amino acids long. Trimming cost V 1 base and J 8 bases; bases outside gene matches: 10.

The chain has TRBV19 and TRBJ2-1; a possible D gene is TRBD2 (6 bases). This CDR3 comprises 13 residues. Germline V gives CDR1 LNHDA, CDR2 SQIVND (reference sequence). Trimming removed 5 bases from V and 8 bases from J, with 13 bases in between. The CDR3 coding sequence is TGTGCCAGTAGTCCCTCAACTAGCTATGAGCAGTTCTTC. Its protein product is CASSPSTSYEQFF. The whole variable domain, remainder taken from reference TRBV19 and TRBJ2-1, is DGGITQSPKYLFRKEGQNVTLSCEQNLNHDAMYWYRQDPGQGLRLIYYSQIVNDFQKGDIAEGYSVSREKKESFPLTVTSAQKNPTAFYLCASSPSTSYEQFFGPGTRLTVL.

CDR3 bases: TGCGCCAGCAGCCAAGATAGGACTTATAACACTGAAGCTTTCTTT. This encodes CASSQDRTYNTEAFF. This chain links TRBV4-3 with TRBJ1-1; D ambiguous. The germline CDR1 and CDR2 sequences are LGHNA and YSLEER. The germline V and J ends were trimmed by 0 bases and 2 bases, with 10 bases remaining between them. The CDR3 loop spans 15 amino acids.

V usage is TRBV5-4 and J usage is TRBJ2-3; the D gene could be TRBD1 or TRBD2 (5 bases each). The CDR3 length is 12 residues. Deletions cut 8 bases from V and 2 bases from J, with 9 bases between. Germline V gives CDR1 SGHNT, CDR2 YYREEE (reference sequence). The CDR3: CASKGTTDTQYF. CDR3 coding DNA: TGTGCCAGTAAGGGGACCACAGATACGCAGTATTTT.

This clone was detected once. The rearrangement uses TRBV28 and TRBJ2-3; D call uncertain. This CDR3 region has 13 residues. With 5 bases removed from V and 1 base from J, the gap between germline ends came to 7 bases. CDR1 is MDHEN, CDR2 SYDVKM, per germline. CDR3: CASSLQGTDTQYF. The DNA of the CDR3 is TGTGCCAGCAGTCTCCAGGGCACAGATACGCAGTATTTT.

The CDR3: CASSQGLADSYEQYF. The CDR3 DNA is TGTGCCAGCAGCCAGGGACTAGCGGACTCCTACGAGCAGTACTTC. The chain combines TRBV5-4 with TRBJ2-7; 11 bases align to TRBD2. J was trimmed by 0 bases and V by 4 bases; bases with no gene match: 3. Germline V CDR1 and CDR2: SGHNT, YYREEE (reference sequence). The CDR3 totals 15 residues.

The CDR3 sequence: CASSKRLAGVRMVYEQYF. The CDR3 nucleotides are TGTGCCAGCAGCAAACGACTAGCGGGAGTAAGAATGGTGTACGAGCAGTACTTC. This chain links TRBV5-4 with TRBJ2-7, with 12 bases lining up with TRBD2. Germline V lookup: CDR1 SGHNT, CDR2 YYREEE (reference sequence). The trim removed 4 bases at V and 4 bases at J, leaving 15 bases unmatched. The length of the CDR3 is 18 residues.

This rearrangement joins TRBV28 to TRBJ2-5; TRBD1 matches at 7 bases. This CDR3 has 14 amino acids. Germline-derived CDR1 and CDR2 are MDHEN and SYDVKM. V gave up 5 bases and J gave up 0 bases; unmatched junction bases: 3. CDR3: CASSTGTDQETQYF. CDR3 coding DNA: TGTGCCAGCAGTACCGGGACAGACCAAGAGACCCAGTACTTC.

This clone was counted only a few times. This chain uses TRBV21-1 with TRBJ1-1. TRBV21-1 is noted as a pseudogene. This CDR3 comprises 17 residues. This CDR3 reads CASSNLDREGSNTEAFF. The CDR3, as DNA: TGTGCCAGCAGCAACCTCGACAGGGAGGGATCGAACACTGAAGCTTTCTTT.

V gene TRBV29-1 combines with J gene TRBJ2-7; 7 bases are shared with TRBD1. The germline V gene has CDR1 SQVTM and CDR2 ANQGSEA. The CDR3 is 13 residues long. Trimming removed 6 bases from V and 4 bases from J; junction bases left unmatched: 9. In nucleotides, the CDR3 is TGCAGCGTCGCGCTCTCAGGGGGTTACGAGCAGTACTTC. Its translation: CSVALSGGYEQYF.

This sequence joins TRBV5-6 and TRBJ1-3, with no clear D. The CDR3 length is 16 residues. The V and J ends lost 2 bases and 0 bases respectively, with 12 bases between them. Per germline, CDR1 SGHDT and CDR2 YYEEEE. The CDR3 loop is CASSFRARSSGNTIYF. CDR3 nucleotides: TGTGCCAGCAGCTTTAGGGCGCGGAGCTCTGGAAACACCATATATTTT. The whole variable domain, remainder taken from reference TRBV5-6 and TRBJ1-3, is DAGVTQSPTHLIKTRGQQVTLRCSPKSGHDTVSWYQQALGQGPQFIFQYYEEEERQRGNFPDRFSGHQFPNYSSELNVNALLLGDSALYLCASSFRARSSGNTIYFGEGSWLTVV.

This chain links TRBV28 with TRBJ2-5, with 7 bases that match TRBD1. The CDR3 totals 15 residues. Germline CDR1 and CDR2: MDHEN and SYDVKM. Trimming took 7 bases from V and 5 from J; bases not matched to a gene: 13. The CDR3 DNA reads TGTGCCAGCAACTGGGCCGCAGGGGGTGAGGAGACCCAGTACTTC. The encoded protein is CASNWAAGGEETQYF.

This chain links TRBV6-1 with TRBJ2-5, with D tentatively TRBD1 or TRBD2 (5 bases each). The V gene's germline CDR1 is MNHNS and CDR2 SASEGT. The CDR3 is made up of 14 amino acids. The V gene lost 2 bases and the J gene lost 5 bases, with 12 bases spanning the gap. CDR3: CASSESWDLETQYF. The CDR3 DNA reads TGTGCCAGCAGTGAAAGTTGGGACCTGGAGACCCAGTACTTC.

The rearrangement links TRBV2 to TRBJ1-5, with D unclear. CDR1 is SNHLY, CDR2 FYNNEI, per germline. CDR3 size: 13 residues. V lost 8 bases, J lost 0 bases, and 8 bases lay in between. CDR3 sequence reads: CASLGDSNQPQHF. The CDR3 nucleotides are TGTGCCAGCTTGGGAGATAGCAATCAGCCCCAGCATTTT.

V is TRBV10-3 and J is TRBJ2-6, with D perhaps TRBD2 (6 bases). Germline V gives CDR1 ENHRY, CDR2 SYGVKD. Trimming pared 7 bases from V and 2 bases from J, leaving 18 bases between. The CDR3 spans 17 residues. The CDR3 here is CAINNRDFPAGANVLTF. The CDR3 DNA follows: TGTGCCATCAATAACCGGGACTTCCCAGCTGGGGCCAACGTCCTGACTTTC.

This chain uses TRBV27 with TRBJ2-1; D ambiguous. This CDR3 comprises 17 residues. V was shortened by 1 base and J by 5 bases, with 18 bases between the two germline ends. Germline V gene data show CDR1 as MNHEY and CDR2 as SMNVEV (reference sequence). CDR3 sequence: CASSLWENSLGDNEQFF. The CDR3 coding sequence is TGTGCCAGCAGTTTATGGGAAAACTCCCTGGGCGACAATGAGCAGTTCTTC.

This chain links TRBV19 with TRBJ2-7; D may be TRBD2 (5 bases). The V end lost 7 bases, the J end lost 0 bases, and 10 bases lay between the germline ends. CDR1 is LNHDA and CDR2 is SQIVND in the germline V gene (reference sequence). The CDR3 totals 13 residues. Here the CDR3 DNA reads TGTGCCAGTAAGAGCGGTTACTCCTACGAGCAGTACTTC. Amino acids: CASKSGYSYEQYF. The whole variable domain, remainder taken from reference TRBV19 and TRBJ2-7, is DGGITQSPKYLFRKEGQNVTLSCEQNLNHDAMYWYRQDPGQGLRLIYYSQIVNDFQKGDIAEGYSVSREKKESFPLTVTSAQKNPTAFYLCASKSGYSYEQYFGPGTRLTVT.

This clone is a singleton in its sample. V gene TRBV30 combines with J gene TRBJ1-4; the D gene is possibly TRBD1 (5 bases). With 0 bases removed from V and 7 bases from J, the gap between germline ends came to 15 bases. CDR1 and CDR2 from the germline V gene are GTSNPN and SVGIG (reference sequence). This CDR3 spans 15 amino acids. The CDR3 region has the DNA TGTGCCTGGAGTGTAGGGGAAGCCTGGGGTGAAAAACTGTTTTTT. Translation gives CAWSVGEAWGEKLFF.

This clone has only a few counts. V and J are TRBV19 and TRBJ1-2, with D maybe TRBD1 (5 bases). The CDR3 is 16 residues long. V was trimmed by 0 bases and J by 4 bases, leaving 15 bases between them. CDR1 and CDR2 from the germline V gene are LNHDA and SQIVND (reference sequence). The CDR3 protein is CASSIDRGGSIYGYTF. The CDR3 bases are TGTGCCAGTAGTATAGATCGGGGGGGGTCCATCTATGGCTACACCTTC.

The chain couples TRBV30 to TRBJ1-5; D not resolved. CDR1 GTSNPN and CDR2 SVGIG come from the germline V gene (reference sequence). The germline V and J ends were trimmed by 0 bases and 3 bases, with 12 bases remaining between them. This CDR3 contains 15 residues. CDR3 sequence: CAWSVLSVHNQPQHF. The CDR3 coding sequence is TGTGCCTGGAGTGTACTATCGGTCCACAATCAGCCCCAGCATTTT.

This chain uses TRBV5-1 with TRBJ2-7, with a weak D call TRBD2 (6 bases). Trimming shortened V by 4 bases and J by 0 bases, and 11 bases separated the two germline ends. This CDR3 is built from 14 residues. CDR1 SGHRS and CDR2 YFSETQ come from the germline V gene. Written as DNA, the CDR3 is TGCGCCAGCAGCCTGGGACTTGCCTCCTACGAGCAGTACTTC. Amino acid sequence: CASSLGLASYEQYF. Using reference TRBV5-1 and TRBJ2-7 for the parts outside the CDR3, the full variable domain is KAGVTQTPRYLIKTRGQQVTLSCSPISGHRSVSWYQQTPGQGLQFLFEYFSETQRNKGNFPGRFSGRQFSNSRSEMNVSTLELGDSALYLCASSLGLASYEQYFGPGTRLTVT.